Shown below are 12 T cell receptor beta chains from a single sample sequenced in a study of Graves' ophthalmopathy and Graves' hyperthyroidism. RNA served as the template for amplifying TCR beta CDR3 regions. RT-PCR was first run with HTBI primers, then multiplex PCR in a second round. Each CDR3 protein gets one entry after TCRdb re-called the multiplex PCR reads with MiXCR. This sample carries 600,000 to 950,000 distinct CDR3 sequences, 40% of them seen once, and the ten largest clones take 40% to 45%. Sample: peripheral blood. Receptors originate from an adult man with Graves' ophthalmopathy.

Here the CDR3 reads CASSHDSRTATYEQYF. DNA for the CDR3: TGCGCCAGCAGCCACGATTCCAGGACAGCAACCTACGAGCAGTACTTC. The rearrangement joins TRBV4-3 to TRBJ2-7; weak D call: TRBD1 (6 bases). Germline lookup yields CDR1 LGHNA and CDR2 YSLEER. This CDR3 is 16 amino acids long. V was trimmed by 3 bases and J by 2 bases, leaving 17 bases between them.

This clonotype showed up just a few times. This rearrangement joins TRBV7-2 to TRBJ1-1, with 7 positions matching TRBD1. The V gene end was trimmed by 5 bases and the J gene end by 5 bases; junction bases not matched to a gene: 11. Per germline, CDR1 SGHTA and CDR2 FQGNSA. This CDR3 contains 15 residues. The CDR3 nucleotides are TGTGCCAGCAGCCCGACAGGGTTTAGGGGGACTGAAGCTTTCTTT. The encoded protein is CASSPTGFRGTEAFF.

A few counts support this clonotype. The chain employs TRBV7-3 and TRBJ2-7, with a possible D match to TRBD1 (6 bases). Between the trimmed V and J ends, which lost 5 bases and 6 bases, there was a span of 14 bases. This CDR3 spans 13 amino acids. Germline CDR1 and CDR2: SGHTA and FQGTGA. In nucleotides, the CDR3 is TGTGCCAGCAGCCCATTCCAGGGGTTCGAGCAGTACTTC. It translates to CASSPFQGFEQYF.

This clonotype was seen many times. The chain employs TRBV2 and TRBJ2-5; 7 bases are shared with TRBD1. From germline, CDR1 is SNHLY and CDR2 FYNNEI. V dropped 6 bases and J dropped 4; count of bases not matched to a gene: 2. CDR3 size: 12 residues. CDR3 amino acids: CASSHRGETQYF. CDR3 DNA: TGTGCCAGCAGCCACAGGGGAGAGACCCAGTACTTC.

The CDR3 coding sequence is TGCGCCAGCAGCTCAGGGTCCTCTGGGGCCAACGTCCTGACTTTC. Residues: CASSSGSSGANVLTF. The chain joins TRBV5-1 to TRBJ2-6; possible D gene TRBD1, 5 bases. This CDR3 has 15 residues. Germline-derived CDR1 and CDR2 are SGHRS and YFSETQ. Trimming pared 3 bases from V and 0 bases from J, leaving 7 bases between.

V gene TRBV14 combines with J gene TRBJ1-4, with a possible D match to TRBD1 (5 bases). This CDR3 has 17 amino acids. The germline V gene has CDR1 SGHDN and CDR2 FVKESK. V dropped 4 bases and J dropped 4 bases, with 19 bases sitting between them. CDR3 protein: CASSPGGTGRVNEKLFF. The CDR3, as DNA: TGTGCCAGCAGCCCGGGGGGTACTGGACGGGTTAATGAAAAACTGTTTTTT.

This rearrangement joins TRBV20-1 to TRBJ2-5; D may correspond to TRBD1 or TRBD2 (7 bases each). Matching the DNA end better, TRBJ2-7 makes the J call doubtful. There are 14 residues in the CDR3. Germline lookup yields CDR1 DFQATT and CDR2 SNEGSKA (reference sequence). CDR3 nucleotide sequence: TGCAGTGCTAGAGAGGGAGGGGGCGCATACGAGCAGTACTTC. This translates into CSAREGGGAYEQYF.

This clonotype appeared many times. CDR3 bases: TGTGCCAGCAGCGAAGCAGGGGAGACTGAAGCTTTCTTT. Its protein is CASSEAGETEAFF. V and J are TRBV7-2 and TRBJ1-1, with a tentative D call TRBD1 (6 bases). V shed 5 bases and J shed 5 bases, with 12 bases lying between them. CDR1 SGHTA and CDR2 FQGNSA come from the germline V gene. The CDR3 has 13 amino acids.

There are a few counts of this clonotype. The rearrangement joins TRBV2 to TRBJ2-7; D perhaps matches TRBD1 (5 bases). CDR1 is SNHLY, CDR2 FYNNEI, per germline. This CDR3 has 12 residues. Trimming pared 4 bases from V and 4 bases from J, leaving 8 bases between. DNA of the CDR3: TGTGCCAGCAGTGCACAGGTGTACGAGCAGTACTTC. Translation: CASSAQVYEQYF.

The count of this clonotype is one. The chain has TRBV6-1 and TRBJ1-5, with a possible D match to TRBD1 (5 bases). Germline V gives CDR1 MNHNS, CDR2 SASEGT. This CDR3 spans 15 amino acids. Trimming shortened V by 2 bases and J by 6 bases, and 14 bases separated the two germline ends. The chain's CDR3 is CASSEIRGSSQPQHF. Here the CDR3 DNA reads TGTGCCAGCAGTGAAATAAGGGGCTCAAGTCAGCCCCAGCATTTT.

This clonotype came up many times. The chain employs TRBV9 and TRBJ1-1; D is undetermined. The germline gives CDR1 SGDLS, CDR2 YYNGEE. Trimming took 2 bases from V and 7 from J, leaving 12 bases between them. The CDR3 totals 13 residues. The CDR3 here is CASSVSHAFEAFF. Written as DNA, the CDR3 is TGTGCCAGCAGCGTGTCCCACGCTTTTGAAGCTTTCTTT.

Comment on this clonotype: A read error may explain this, as a much larger clone is one base away. V and J are TRBV29-1 and TRBJ2-7, with D possibly TRBD2 on 5 matching bases. This CDR3 is built from 15 residues. Germline values: CDR1 SQVTM, CDR2 ANQGSEA. The V gene lost 3 bases and the J gene lost 6 bases, with 21 bases spanning the gap. The CDR3 reads CSVEPAKGSAGEQYF. CDR3 sequence (DNA): TGCAGCGTTGAGCCAGCCAAGGGTTCCGCGGGCGAGCAGTACTTC.